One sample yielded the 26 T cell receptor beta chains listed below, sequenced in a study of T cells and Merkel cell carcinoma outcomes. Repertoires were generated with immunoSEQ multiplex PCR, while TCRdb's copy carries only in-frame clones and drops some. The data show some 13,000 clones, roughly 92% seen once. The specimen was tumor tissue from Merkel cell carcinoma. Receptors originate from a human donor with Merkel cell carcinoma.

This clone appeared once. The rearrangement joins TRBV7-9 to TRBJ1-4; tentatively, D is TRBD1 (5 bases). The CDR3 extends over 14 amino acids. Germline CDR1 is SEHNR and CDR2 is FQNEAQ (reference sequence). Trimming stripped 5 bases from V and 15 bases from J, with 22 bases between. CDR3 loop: CASSLGPVPQWVFF. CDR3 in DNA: TGTGCCAGCAGCCTGGGACCGGTGCCTCAATGGGTGTTTTTT.

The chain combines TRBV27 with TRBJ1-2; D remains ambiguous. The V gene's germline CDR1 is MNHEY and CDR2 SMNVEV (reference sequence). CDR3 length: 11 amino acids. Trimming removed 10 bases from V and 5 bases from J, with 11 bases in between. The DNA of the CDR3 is TGTGCCATCCCGCGGGGTTATGGCTACACCTTC. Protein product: CAIPRGYGYTF.

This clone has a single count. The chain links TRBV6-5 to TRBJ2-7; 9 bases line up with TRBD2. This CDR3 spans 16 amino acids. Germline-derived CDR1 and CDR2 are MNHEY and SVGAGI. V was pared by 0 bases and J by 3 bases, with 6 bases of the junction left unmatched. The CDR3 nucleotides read TGTGCCAGCAGTTACTCGAAAGTTAGCGGGGGCTACGAGCAGTACTTC. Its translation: CASSYSKVSGGYEQYF.

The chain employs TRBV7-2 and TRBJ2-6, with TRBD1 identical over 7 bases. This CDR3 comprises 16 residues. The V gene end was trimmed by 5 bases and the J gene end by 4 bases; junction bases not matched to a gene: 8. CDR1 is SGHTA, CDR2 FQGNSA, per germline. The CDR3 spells CASSRVTGTGANVLTF. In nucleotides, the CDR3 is TGTGCCAGCAGCCGGGTGACAGGGACCGGGGCCAACGTCCTGACTTTC. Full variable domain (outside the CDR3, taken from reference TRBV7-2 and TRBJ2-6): GAGVSQSPSNKVTEKGKDVELRCDPISGHTALYWYRQSLGQGLEFLIYFQGNSAPDKSGLPSDRFSAERTGGSVSTLTIQRTQQEDSAVYLCASSRVTGTGANVLTFGAGSRLTVL.

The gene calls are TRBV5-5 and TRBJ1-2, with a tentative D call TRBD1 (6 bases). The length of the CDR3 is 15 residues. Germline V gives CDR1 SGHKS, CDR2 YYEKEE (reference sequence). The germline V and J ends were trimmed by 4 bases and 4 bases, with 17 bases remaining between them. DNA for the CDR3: TGTGCCAGCAGCCGCGGGGACAATCCCCTCTATGGCTACACCTTC. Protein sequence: CASSRGDNPLYGYTF.

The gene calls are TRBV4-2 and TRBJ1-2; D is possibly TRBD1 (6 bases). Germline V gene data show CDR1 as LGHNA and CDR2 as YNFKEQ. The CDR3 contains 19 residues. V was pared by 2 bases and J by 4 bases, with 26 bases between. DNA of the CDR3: TGTGCCAGCAGCCAAAGATTAAATCCCGGGACACCTTCTCCCTATGGCTACACCTTC. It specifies CASSQRLNPGTPSPYGYTF.

CDR3: CASSLRAGRIVAAEQFF. The DNA of the CDR3 is TGTGCCAGCAGCTTGAGGGCAGGGAGGATAGTAGCCGCCGAGCAGTTCTTC. This sequence joins TRBV7-2 and TRBJ2-1, with D maybe TRBD2 (6 bases). Between the trimmed V and J ends, which lost 3 bases and 10 bases, there was a span of 25 bases. Looked up from germline, CDR1 is SGHTA and CDR2 is FQGNSA. CDR3 size: 17 residues.

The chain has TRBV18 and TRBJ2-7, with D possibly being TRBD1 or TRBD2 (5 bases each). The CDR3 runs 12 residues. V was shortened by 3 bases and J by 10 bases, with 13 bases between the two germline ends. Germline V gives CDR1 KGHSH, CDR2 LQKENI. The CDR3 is CASSPQQAGQYF. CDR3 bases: TGTGCCAGCTCACCCCAACAGGCGGGCCAGTACTTC.

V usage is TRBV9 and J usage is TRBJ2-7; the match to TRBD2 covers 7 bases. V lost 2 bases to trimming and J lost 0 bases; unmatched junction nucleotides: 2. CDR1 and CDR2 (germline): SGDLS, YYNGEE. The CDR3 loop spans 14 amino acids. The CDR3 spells CASSVGGSSYEQYF. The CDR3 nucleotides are TGTGCCAGCAGCGTCGGGGGGAGCTCCTACGAGCAGTACTTC.

CDR3 nucleotides: TGCGCCAGCAGCTTGGGGACAAACTCTATCCCCGTTCAGGAGCAGTACTTC. Amino acid sequence: CASSLGTNSIPVQEQYF. This chain joins TRBV5-1 and TRBJ2-7, with a tentative D call TRBD1 (5 bases). V was pared by 0 bases and J by 7 bases, with 23 bases between. The germline CDR1 and CDR2 sequences are SGHRS and YFSETQ. The CDR3 is 17 amino acids.

In DNA, the CDR3 is TGTGCCAGCTCACACTCGAACGGGGACACAGATACGCAGTATTTT. This gives the protein CASSHSNGDTDTQYF. This chain links TRBV18 with TRBJ2-3, with D perhaps TRBD2 (5 bases). The CDR3 is 15 amino acids. Trimming took 4 bases from V and 2 from J, leaving 13 bases between them. The germline gives CDR1 KGHSH, CDR2 LQKENI. Filled out from reference TRBV18 and TRBJ2-3, the complete variable domain reads NAGVMQNPRHLVRRRGQEARLRCSPMKGHSHVYWYRQLPEEGLKFMVYLQKENIIDESGMPKERFSAEFPKEGPSILRIQQVVRGDSAAYFCASSHSNGDTDTQYFGPGTRLTVL.

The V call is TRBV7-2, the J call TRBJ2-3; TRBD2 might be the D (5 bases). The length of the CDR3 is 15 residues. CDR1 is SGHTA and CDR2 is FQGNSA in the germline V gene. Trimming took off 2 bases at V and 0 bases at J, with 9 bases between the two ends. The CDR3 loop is CASSLQSGSTDTQYF. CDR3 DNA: TGTGCCAGCAGCTTACAAAGCGGTAGCACAGATACGCAGTATTTT. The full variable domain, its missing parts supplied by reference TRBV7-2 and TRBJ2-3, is GAGVSQSPSNKVTEKGKDVELRCDPISGHTALYWYRQSLGQGLEFLIYFQGNSAPDKSGLPSDRFSAERTGGSVSTLTIQRTQQEDSAVYLCASSLQSGSTDTQYFGPGTRLTVL.

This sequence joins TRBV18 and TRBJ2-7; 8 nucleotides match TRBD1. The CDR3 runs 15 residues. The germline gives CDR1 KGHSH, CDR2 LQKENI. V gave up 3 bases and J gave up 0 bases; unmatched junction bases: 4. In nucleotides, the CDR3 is TGTGCCAGCTCACCCCAGACAGGGGCCTCCTACGAGCAGTACTTC. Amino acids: CASSPQTGASYEQYF.

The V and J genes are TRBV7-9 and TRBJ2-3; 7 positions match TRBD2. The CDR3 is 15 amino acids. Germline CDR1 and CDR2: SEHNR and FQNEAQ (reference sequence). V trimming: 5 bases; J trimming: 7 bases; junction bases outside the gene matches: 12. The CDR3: CASSPTGTIRNTQYF. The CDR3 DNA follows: TGTGCCAGCAGCCCCACCGGGACTATCAGGAATACGCAGTATTTT.

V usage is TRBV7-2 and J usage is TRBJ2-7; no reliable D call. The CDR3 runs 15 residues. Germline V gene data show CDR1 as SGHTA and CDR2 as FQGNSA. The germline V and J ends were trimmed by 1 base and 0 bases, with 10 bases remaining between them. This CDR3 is CASSLDGRISYEQYF. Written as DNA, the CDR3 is TGTGCCAGCAGCTTAGATGGAAGGATCTCCTACGAGCAGTACTTC.

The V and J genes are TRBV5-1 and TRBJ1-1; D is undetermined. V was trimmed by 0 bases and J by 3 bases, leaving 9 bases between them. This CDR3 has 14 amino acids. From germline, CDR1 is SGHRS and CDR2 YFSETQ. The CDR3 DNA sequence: TGCGCCAGCAGCTTGGGGGGAACCGACACTGAAGCTTTCTTT. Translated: CASSLGGTDTEAFF.

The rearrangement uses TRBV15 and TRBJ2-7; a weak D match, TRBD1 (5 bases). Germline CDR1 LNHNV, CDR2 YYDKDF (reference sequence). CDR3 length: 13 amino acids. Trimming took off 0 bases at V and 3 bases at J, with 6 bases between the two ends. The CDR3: CATSRDQGYEQYF. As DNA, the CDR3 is TGTGCCACCAGCAGAGACCAGGGCTACGAGCAGTACTTC.

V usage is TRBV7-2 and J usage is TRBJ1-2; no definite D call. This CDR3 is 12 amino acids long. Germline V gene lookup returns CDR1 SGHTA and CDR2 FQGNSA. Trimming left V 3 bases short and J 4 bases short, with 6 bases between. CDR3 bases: TGTGCCAGCAGCTTCGGCCTCTATGGCTACACCTTC. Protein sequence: CASSFGLYGYTF.

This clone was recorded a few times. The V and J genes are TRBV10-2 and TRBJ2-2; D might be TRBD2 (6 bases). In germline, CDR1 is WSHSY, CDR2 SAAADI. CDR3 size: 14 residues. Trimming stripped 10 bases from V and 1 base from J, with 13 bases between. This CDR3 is CATGPSENTGELFF. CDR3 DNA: TGCGCCACCGGACCTAGCGAGAACACCGGGGAGCTGTTTTTT.

The CDR3 DNA is TGCGCCAGCAGCCAGATATCGGGACAGGGGTTATACTATGGCTACACCTTC. Its translation: CASSQISGQGLYYGYTF. V and J are TRBV4-1 and TRBJ1-2, with 10 nucleotides matching TRBD1. CDR3 length: 17 amino acids. V gave up 3 bases and J gave up 3 bases; unmatched junction bases: 10. The germline CDR1 and CDR2 sequences are MGHRA and YSYEKL.

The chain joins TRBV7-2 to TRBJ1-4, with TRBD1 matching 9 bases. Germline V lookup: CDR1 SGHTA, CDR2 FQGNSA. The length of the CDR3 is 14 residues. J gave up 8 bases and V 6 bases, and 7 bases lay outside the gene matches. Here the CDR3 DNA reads TGTGCCAGCAGTGGGGGACAGGGAAACGAAAAACTGTTTTTT. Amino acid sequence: CASSGGQGNEKLFF.

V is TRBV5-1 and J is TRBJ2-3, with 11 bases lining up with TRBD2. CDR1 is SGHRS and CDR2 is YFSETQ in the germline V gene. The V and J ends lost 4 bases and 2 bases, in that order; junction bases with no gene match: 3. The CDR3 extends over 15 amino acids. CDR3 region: CASSLGLAATDTQYF. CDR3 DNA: TGCGCCAGCAGCCTGGGACTAGCGGCCACAGATACGCAGTATTTT.

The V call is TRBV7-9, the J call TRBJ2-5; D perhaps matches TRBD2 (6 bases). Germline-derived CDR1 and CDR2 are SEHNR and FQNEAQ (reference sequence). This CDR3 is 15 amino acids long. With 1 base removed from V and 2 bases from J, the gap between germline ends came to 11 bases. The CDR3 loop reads CASSLGRGVQETQYF. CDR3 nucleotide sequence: TGTGCCAGCAGCTTAGGGAGGGGAGTACAAGAGACCCAGTACTTC.

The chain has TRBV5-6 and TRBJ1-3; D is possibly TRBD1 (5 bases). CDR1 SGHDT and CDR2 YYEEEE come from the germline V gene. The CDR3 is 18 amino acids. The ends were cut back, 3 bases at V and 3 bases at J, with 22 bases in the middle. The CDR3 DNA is TGTGCCAGCAGCTCCTCTCACCGCTCCGGGACGCTTGGAAACACCATATATTTT. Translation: CASSSSHRSGTLGNTIYF.

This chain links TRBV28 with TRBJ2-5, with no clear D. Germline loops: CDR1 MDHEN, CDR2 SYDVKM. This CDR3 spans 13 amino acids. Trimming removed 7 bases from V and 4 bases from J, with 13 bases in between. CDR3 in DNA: TGTGCCAGCAACCACGAGGCAGGAGAGACCCAGTACTTC. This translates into CASNHEAGETQYF.

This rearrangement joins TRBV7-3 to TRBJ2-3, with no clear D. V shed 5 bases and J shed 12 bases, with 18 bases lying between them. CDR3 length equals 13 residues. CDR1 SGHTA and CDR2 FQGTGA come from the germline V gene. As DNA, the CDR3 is TGTGCCAGCAGCCCCATGAGGCATCTCGAACAGTATTTT. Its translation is CASSPMRHLEQYF.